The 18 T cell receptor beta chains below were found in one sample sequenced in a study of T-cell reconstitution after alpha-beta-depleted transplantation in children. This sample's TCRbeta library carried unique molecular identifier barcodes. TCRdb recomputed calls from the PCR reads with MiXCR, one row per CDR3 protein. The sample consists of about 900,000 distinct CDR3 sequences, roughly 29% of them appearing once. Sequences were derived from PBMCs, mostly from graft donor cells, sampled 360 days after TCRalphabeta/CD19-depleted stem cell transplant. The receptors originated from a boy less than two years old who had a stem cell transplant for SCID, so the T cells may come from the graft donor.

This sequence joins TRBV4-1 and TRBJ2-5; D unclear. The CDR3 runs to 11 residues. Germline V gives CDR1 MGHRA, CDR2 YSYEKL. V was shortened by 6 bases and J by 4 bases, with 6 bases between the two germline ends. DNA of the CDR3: TGCGCCAGCAGATTCGGAGAGACCCAGTACTTC. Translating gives CASRFGETQYF.

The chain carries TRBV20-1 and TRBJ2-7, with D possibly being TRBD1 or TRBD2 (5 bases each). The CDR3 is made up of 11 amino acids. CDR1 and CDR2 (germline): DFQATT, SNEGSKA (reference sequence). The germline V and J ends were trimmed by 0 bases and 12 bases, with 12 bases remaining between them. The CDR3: CSARDWDRSYF. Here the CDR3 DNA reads TGCAGTGCTAGAGATTGGGACCGTTCGTACTTC.

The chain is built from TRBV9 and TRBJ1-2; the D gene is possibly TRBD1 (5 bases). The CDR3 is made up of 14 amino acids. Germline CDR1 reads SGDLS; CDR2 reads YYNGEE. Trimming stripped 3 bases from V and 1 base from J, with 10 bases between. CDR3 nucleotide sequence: TGTGCCAGCAGCGACCCGACAGTTAACTATGGCTACACCTTC. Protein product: CASSDPTVNYGYTF.

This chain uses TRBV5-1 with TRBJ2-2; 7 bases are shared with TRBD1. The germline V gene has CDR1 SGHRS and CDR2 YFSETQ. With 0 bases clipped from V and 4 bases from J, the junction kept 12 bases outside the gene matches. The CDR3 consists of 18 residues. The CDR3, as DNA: TGCGCCAGCAGCTTGGGGCCAGCTACAGGGGCCTCCACCGGGGAGCTGTTTTTT. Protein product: CASSLGPATGASTGELFF. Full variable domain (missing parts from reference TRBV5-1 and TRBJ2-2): KAGVTQTPRYLIKTRGQQVTLSCSPISGHRSVSWYQQTPGQGLQFLFEYFSETQRNKGNFPGRFSGRQFSNSRSEMNVSTLELGDSALYLCASSLGPATGASTGELFFGEGSRLTVL.

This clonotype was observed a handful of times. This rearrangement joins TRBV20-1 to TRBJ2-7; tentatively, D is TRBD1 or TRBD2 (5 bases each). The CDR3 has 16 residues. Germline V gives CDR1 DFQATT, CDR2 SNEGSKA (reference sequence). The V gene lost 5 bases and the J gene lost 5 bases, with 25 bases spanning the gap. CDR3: CSADPEWDGCDDEQYF. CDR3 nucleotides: TGCAGTGCTGACCCGGAATGGGACGGATGCGACGACGAGCAGTACTTC.

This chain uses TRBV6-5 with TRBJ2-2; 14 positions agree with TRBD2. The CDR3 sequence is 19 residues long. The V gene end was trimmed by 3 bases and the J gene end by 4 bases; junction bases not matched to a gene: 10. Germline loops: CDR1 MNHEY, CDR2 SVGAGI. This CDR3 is CASSYRGLAGGQGTGELFF. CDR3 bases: TGTGCCAGCAGTTATCGCGGACTAGCGGGGGGCCAGGGCACCGGGGAGCTGTTTTTT.

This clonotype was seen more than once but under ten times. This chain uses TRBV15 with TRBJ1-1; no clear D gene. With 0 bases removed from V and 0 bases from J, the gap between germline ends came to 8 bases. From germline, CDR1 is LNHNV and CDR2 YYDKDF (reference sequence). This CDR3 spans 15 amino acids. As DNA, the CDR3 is TGTGCCACCAGCAGAGAACACGTTTTGAACACTGAAGCTTTCTTT. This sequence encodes CATSREHVLNTEAFF.

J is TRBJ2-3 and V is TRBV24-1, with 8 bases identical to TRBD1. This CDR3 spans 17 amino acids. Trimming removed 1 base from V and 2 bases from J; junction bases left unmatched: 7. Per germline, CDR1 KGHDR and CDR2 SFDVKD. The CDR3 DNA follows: TGTGCCACCAGTGATTTCTTTCAGGGGGCGATCACAGATACGCAGTATTTT. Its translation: CATSDFFQGAITDTQYF.

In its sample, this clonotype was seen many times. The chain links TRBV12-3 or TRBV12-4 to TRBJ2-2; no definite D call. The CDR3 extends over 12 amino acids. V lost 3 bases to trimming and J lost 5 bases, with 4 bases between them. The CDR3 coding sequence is TGTGCCAGCAGTTTCCGGACCGGGGAGCTGTTTTTT. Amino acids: CASSFRTGELFF.

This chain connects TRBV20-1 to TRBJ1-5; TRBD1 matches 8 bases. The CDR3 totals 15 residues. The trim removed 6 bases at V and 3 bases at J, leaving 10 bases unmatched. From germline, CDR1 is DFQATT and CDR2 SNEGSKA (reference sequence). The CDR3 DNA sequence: TGCAGTGCCAAGACAGGGGCTATGATCAATCAGCCCCAGCATTTT. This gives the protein CSAKTGAMINQPQHF.

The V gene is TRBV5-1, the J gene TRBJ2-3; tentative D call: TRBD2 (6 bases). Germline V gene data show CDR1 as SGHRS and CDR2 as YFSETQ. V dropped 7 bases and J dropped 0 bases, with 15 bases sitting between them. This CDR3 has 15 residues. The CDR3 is CASGSGLLSTDTQYF. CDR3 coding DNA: TGCGCCAGCGGATCGGGACTCCTAAGCACAGATACGCAGTATTTT.

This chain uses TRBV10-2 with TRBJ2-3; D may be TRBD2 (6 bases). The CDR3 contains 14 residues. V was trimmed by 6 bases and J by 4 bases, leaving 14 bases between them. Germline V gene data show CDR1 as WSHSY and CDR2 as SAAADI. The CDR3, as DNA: TGCGCCAGCAGGGAGGGCGCTTGGGCAGATACGCAGTATTTT. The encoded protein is CASREGAWADTQYF.

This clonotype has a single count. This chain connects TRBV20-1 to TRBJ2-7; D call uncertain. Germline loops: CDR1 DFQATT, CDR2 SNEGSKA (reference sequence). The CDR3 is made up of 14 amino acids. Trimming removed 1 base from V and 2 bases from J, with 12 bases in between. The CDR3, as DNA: TGCAGTGCTAGAGTGGTGACCCAACCCTACGAGCAGTACTTC. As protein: CSARVVTQPYEQYF.

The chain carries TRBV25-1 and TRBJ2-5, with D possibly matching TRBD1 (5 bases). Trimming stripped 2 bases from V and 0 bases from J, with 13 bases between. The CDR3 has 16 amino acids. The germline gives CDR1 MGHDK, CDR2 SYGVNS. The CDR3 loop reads CASSELNRKDQETQYF. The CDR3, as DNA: TGTGCCAGCAGTGAACTGAACAGGAAGGACCAAGAGACCCAGTACTTC. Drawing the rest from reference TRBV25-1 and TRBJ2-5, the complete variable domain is EADIYQTPRYLVIGTGKKITLECSQTMGHDKMYWYQQDPGMELHLIHYSYGVNSTEKGDLSSESTVSRIRTEHFPLTLESARPSHTSQYLCASSELNRKDQETQYFGPGTRLLVL.

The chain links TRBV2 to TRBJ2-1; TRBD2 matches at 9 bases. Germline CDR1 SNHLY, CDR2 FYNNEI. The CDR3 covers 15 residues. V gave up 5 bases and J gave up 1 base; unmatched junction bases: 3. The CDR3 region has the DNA TGTGCCAGCAGTTGGACTAGCGAGTCCTACAATGAGCAGTTCTTC. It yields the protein CASSWTSESYNEQFF.

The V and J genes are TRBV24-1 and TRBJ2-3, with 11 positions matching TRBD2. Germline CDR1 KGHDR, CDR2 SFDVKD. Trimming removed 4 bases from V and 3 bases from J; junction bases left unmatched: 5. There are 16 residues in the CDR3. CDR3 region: CATSDPASGGTDTQYF. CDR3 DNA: TGTGCCACCAGTGACCCGGCTAGCGGGGGGACAGATACGCAGTATTTT.

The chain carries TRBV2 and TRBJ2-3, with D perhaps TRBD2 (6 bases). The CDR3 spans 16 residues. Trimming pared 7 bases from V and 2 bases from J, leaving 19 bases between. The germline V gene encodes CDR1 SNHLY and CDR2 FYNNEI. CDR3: CASTVTGRGVTDTQYF. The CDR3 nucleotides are TGTGCCAGCACGGTCACTGGGCGGGGCGTCACAGATACGCAGTATTTT.

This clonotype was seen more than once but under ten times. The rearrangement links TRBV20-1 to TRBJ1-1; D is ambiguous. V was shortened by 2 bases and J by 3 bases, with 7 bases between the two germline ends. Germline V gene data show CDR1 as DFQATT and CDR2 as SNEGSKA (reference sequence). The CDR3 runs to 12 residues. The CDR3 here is CSARTGYTEAFF. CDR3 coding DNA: TGCAGTGCTAGAACGGGGTACACTGAAGCTTTCTTT.